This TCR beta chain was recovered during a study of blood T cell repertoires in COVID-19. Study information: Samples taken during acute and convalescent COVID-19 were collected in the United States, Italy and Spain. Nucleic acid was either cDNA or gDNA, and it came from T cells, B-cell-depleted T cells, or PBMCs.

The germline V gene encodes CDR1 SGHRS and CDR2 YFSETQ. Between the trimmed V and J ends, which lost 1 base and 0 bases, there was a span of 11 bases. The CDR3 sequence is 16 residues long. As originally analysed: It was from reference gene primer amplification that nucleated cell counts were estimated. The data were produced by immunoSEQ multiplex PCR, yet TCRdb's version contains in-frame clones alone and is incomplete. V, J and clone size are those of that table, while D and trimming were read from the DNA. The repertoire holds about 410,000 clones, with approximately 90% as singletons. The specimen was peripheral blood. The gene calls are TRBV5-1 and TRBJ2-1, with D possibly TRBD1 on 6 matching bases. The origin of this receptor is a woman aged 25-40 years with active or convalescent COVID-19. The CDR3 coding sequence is TGCGCCAGCAGCTTGTGGGACATGAACTCCTACAATGAGCAGTTCTTC. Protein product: CASSLWDMNSYNEQFF.